Following are 21 T cell receptor beta chains from one sample sequenced in a study of control samples from healthy donors and cancer patients. Sequencing was performed with immunoSEQ multiplex PCR; in TCRdb, only in-frame clones are kept and a portion is missing. The table shows over 150,000 clones, with almost 90% occurring only once. The sequencing input was blood. The receptors were sampled from a woman between 50 and 59 years old in good health.

The chain's CDR3 is CASSQIRGMEGYTF. The CDR3 nucleotides read TGTGCCAGCAGCCAAATCCGGGGAATGGAGGGCTACACCTTC. The chain employs TRBV16 and TRBJ1-2; D unclear. The V gene's germline CDR1 is KGHSY and CDR2 FQNENV. CDR3 length: 14 residues. Between the trimmed V and J ends, which lost 2 bases and 8 bases, there was a span of 15 bases.

This clone was seen a single time. V usage is TRBV24-1 and J usage is TRBJ2-3; 9 nucleotides align to TRBD2. V was clipped by 6 bases and J by 5 bases; unmatched bases: 14. The CDR3 contains 17 residues. Germline V gives CDR1 KGHDR, CDR2 SFDVKD. The CDR3 reads CATSRPGTSQEGDTQYF. The CDR3 region has the DNA TGTGCCACCAGTCGCCCTGGGACTAGCCAGGAGGGAGATACGCAGTATTTT.

The V call is TRBV7-2, the J call TRBJ1-3; D may be TRBD1 (5 bases). The V gene's germline CDR1 is SGHTA and CDR2 FQGNSA. There are 14 residues in the CDR3. V lost 5 bases and J 0 bases, leaving 8 bases between the germline ends. CDR3 DNA: TGTGCCAGCAGCCCGACAGTCTCTGGAAACACCATATATTTT. This sequence encodes CASSPTVSGNTIYF. The entire variable domain, with the rest obtained from reference TRBV7-2 and TRBJ1-3, is as follows: GAGVSQSPSNKVTEKGKDVELRCDPISGHTALYWYRQSLGQGLEFLIYFQGNSAPDKSGLPSDRFSAERTGGSVSTLTIQRTQQEDSAVYLCASSPTVSGNTIYFGEGSWLTVV.

The CDR3 region is CASSPTWSSYNSPLHF. The CDR3 coding sequence is TGTGCCAGCAGCCCCACATGGAGCTCCTATAATTCACCCCTCCACTTT. The chain couples TRBV5-6 to TRBJ1-6; D is unclear. Germline V gene lookup returns CDR1 SGHDT and CDR2 YYEEEE. V lost 4 bases and J lost 0, with 11 bases in between. This CDR3 is 16 amino acids long.

This clone was found once. This chain connects TRBV11-2 to TRBJ1-4; D gene unclear. The CDR3 consists of 13 residues. In germline, CDR1 is SGHAT, CDR2 FQNNGV. Trimming removed 5 bases at V and 8 bases at J, with 12 bases between. This chain's CDR3 is CASSELRGEKLFF. CDR3 nucleotide sequence: TGTGCCAGCAGCGAATTAAGAGGAGAAAAACTGTTTTTT.

This sequence joins TRBV12-3 or TRBV12-4 and TRBJ1-5; D remains ambiguous. The length of the CDR3 is 12 residues. Trimming cost V 6 bases and J 5 bases, with 8 bases left between them. CDR3 loop: CASSPGDQPQHF. The CDR3 coding sequence is TGTGCCAGCAGCCCCGGGGATCAGCCCCAGCATTTT.

The chain has TRBV18 and TRBJ2-7, with 7 bases lining up with TRBD2. The trim removed 10 bases at V and 5 bases at J, leaving 11 bases unmatched. Germline CDR1 KGHSH, CDR2 LQKENI. The CDR3 covers 13 residues. The CDR3 DNA reads TGTGCCACCAAAGGGGACGGGGGGAACGAGCAGTACTTC. This gives the protein CATKGDGGNEQYF.

V gene TRBV19 combines with J gene TRBJ1-2, with TRBD1 matching over 7 bases. In germline, CDR1 is LNHDA, CDR2 SQIVND (reference sequence). The ends lost 5 bases at V and 5 bases at J; junction bases unmatched: 11. This CDR3 region has 15 residues. Here the CDR3 reads CASSGISTGQYGYTF. In nucleotides, the CDR3 is TGTGCCAGTAGTGGGATTTCGACAGGGCAATATGGCTACACCTTC.

The rearrangement joins TRBV4-3 to TRBJ2-4, with D tentatively TRBD1 (5 bases). V was trimmed by 1 base and J by 0 bases, leaving 10 bases between them. CDR1 is LGHNA and CDR2 is YSLEER in the germline V gene. CDR3 length: 16 amino acids. The CDR3 region has the DNA TGCGCCAGCAGCCAAGCGACAGCTCTAGCCAAAAACATTCAGTACTTC. Translating gives CASSQATALAKNIQYF.

The chain couples TRBV19 to TRBJ2-5; D gene unclear. This CDR3 region has 12 residues. CDR1 is LNHDA and CDR2 is SQIVND in the germline V gene (reference sequence). V shed 10 bases and J shed 4 bases, with 13 bases lying between them. The chain's CDR3 is CATSRGGETQYF. Written as DNA, the CDR3 is TGTGCCACCTCAAGAGGCGGAGAGACCCAGTACTTC.

This clone was found once. The DNA for the CDR3 is TGTGCCAGCAGCCCAGACAGGGCAGGAGCTGAAGCTTTCTTT. Protein: CASSPDRAGAEAFF. The chain carries TRBV4-2 and TRBJ1-1, with 7 nucleotides matching TRBD1. Trimming took 4 bases from V and 6 from J; bases not matched to a gene: 8. This CDR3 region has 14 residues. Germline assignment: CDR1 LGHNA and CDR2 YNFKEQ.

CDR3 amino acids: CASSRNNRGAGSTGELFF. In nucleotides, the CDR3 is TGTGCCAGCAGCCGCAATAACAGGGGGGCCGGGAGTACCGGGGAGCTGTTTTTT. This chain links TRBV7-6 with TRBJ2-2; 8 nucleotides agree with TRBD1. The CDR3 has 18 residues. Germline CDR1 reads SGHVS; CDR2 reads FNYEAQ. Unmatched junction bases numbered 16, after V lost 5 bases and J lost 5 bases. Combining the CDR3 with reference TRBV7-6 and TRBJ2-2 gives the whole variable domain GAGVSQSPRYKVTKRGQDVALRCDPISGHVSLYWYRQALGQGPEFLTYFNYEAQQDKSGLPNDRFSAERPEGSISTLTIQRTEQRDSAMYRCASSRNNRGAGSTGELFFGEGSRLTVL.

The chain joins TRBV28 to TRBJ2-4; TRBD2 aligns across 10 bases. CDR3 length equals 15 residues. V trimming: 5 bases; J trimming: 7 bases; junction bases outside the gene matches: 8. The germline CDR1 and CDR2 sequences are MDHEN and SYDVKM. CDR3 nucleotide sequence: TGTGCCAGCAGTCCGAGCGGGAGGGCCGGTAACATTCAGTACTTC. Residues: CASSPSGRAGNIQYF. The variable domain in full, completed from reference TRBV28 and TRBJ2-4, reads DVKVTQSSRYLVKRTGEKVFLECVQDMDHENMFWYRQDPGLGLRLIYFSYDVKMKEKGDIPEGYSVSREKKERFSLILESASTNQTSMYLCASSPSGRAGNIQYFGAGTRLSVL.

The chain couples TRBV19 to TRBJ2-5, with a weak D call TRBD1 (5 bases). The ends were cut back, 5 bases at V and 5 bases at J, with 12 bases in the middle. The CDR3 covers 13 residues. The germline CDR1 and CDR2 sequences are LNHDA and SQIVND (reference sequence). The CDR3 reads CASSHRSEETQYF. CDR3 coding DNA: TGTGCCAGTAGTCACAGGTCCGAGGAGACCCAGTACTTC.

The rearrangement joins TRBV4-3 to TRBJ1-3, with a possible D match to TRBD1 (6 bases). Germline-derived CDR1 and CDR2 are LGHNA and YSLEER. This CDR3 spans 17 amino acids. V shed 1 base and J shed 0 bases, with 13 bases lying between them. The CDR3 sequence: CASSQVYQGISGNTIYF. The CDR3 DNA is TGCGCCAGCAGCCAAGTATATCAGGGGATCTCTGGAAACACCATATATTTT.

The chain has TRBV20-1 and TRBJ2-1; no definite D call. V shed 1 base and J shed 8 bases, with 6 bases lying between them. CDR1 DFQATT and CDR2 SNEGSKA come from the germline V gene (reference sequence). The CDR3 runs to 11 residues. In nucleotides, the CDR3 is TGCAGTGCTAGAGTGATCGATGAGCAGTTCTTC. This gives the protein CSARVIDEQFF.

The chain links TRBV6-2 or TRBV6-3 to TRBJ1-5; 7 nucleotides line up with TRBD1. The CDR3 runs to 16 residues. Trimming cost V 5 bases and J 3 bases; bases outside gene matches: 10. CDR1 and CDR2 from the germline V gene are MNHEY and SVGEGT. The CDR3 reads CASSRQTGRSNQPQHF. The CDR3, as DNA: TGTGCCAGCAGTAGACAGACAGGGCGGTCCAATCAGCCCCAGCATTTT.

J is TRBJ2-3 and V is TRBV3-1 (or the pseudogene TRBV3-2); no reliable D call. Germline V gives CDR1 LGHDT, CDR2 YNNKEL (reference sequence). The CDR3 is 15 amino acids. The V end lost 0 bases, the J end lost 0 bases, and 7 bases lay between the germline ends. The chain's CDR3 is CASSQEWVSTDTQYF. The CDR3 nucleotides are TGTGCCAGCAGCCAAGAATGGGTAAGCACAGATACGCAGTATTTT.

This rearrangement joins TRBV10-3 to TRBJ2-2, with D maybe TRBD1 (5 bases). Trimming cost V 2 bases and J 2 bases, with 9 bases left between them. CDR1 and CDR2 (germline): ENHRY, SYGVKD. The CDR3 sequence is 15 residues long. The CDR3 loop reads CAISEPDRNTGELFF. CDR3 bases: TGTGCCATCAGTGAGCCAGACAGAAACACCGGGGAGCTGTTTTTT.

The chain joins TRBV4-1 to TRBJ2-5; D is unresolved. The CDR3 is 13 amino acids. V dropped 0 bases and J dropped 5 bases, with 7 bases sitting between them. Per the germline V gene, CDR1 is MGHRA and CDR2 is YSYEKL. CDR3 nucleotides: TGCGCCAGCAGCCAAGATTCGTATGAGACCCAGTACTTC. This sequence encodes CASSQDSYETQYF.

The rearrangement joins TRBV5-1 to TRBJ2-7; 7 nucleotides agree with TRBD1. This CDR3 has 14 amino acids. V trimming: 4 bases; J trimming: 5 bases; junction bases outside the gene matches: 9. Per the germline V gene, CDR1 is SGHRS and CDR2 is YFSETQ. The DNA for the CDR3 is TGCGCCAGCAGCACGACAGGGTCTCGGGACGAGCAGTACTTC. Translated: CASSTTGSRDEQYF. The full variable domain, in which reference TRBV5-1 and TRBJ2-7 provide the parts outside the CDR3, is KAGVTQTPRYLIKTRGQQVTLSCSPISGHRSVSWYQQTPGQGLQFLFEYFSETQRNKGNFPGRFSGRQFSNSRSEMNVSTLELGDSALYLCASSTTGSRDEQYFGPGTRLTVT.